Below, 29 T cell receptor beta chains from the same sample are listed, as sequenced in a study of CD8 T cells in ankylosing spondylitis. TCRdb processed the 5' RACE reads anew with MiXCR; each CDR3 protein has one entry. The table includes 250,000 or so distinct CDR3 sequences, roughly a quarter detected once. The sequencing input was blood, either unsorted or a sorted T cell fraction (not recorded which). Receptors originate from a male donor with ankylosing spondylitis or in good health (not recorded which).

This clonotype was seen only once. The CDR3 DNA reads TGTGCCAGCCTTGGGGGGGGCTATGTTTATGGCTACACCTTC. Its translation: CASLGGGYVYGYTF. The gene calls are TRBV28 and TRBJ1-2, with D maybe TRBD1 (6 bases). Germline V gene sequence: CDR1 MDHEN, CDR2 SYDVKM. The V end lost 8 bases, the J end lost 5 bases, and 18 bases lay between the germline ends. The CDR3 sequence is 14 residues long.

The genes are TRBV12-3 or TRBV12-4 and TRBJ2-1, with TRBD1 matching over 10 bases. There are 15 residues in the CDR3. After removal of 2 bases from V and 8 bases from J, the junction contained 6 bases not matched to a gene. CDR3 bases: TGTGCCAGCAGTTTATTCGGGACAGGGGACTATGAGCAGTTCTTC. This encodes CASSLFGTGDYEQFF.

This clonotype was detected ten times or more. The chain has TRBV6-1 and TRBJ2-7; perhaps TRBD1 as D (5 bases). The CDR3 totals 13 residues. V was cut by 6 bases and J by 0 bases, with 9 bases left in between. The germline V gene has CDR1 MNHNS and CDR2 SASEGT. The CDR3 DNA sequence: TGTGCCAGCAGGGGCAGGGTCTCCTACGAGCAGTACTTC. Translating it yields CASRGRVSYEQYF.

This clonotype has ten or more counts. This chain connects TRBV5-5 to TRBJ2-5; TRBD2 matches at 11 bases. This CDR3 has 14 amino acids. After removal of 6 bases from V and 2 bases from J, the junction contained 3 bases not matched to a gene. Looked up from germline, CDR1 is SGHKS and CDR2 is YYEKEE (reference sequence). The CDR3 here is CASTRLAGQETQYF. CDR3 sequence (DNA): TGTGCCAGCACCAGACTAGCGGGACAAGAGACCCAGTACTTC.

The sample holds a few counts of this clonotype. CDR3 bases: TGTGCCAGCAGTTCGGGGAGAAATGAGCAGTTCTTC. This gives the protein CASSSGRNEQFF. The chain couples TRBV6-6 to TRBJ2-1, with D possibly being TRBD2 (5 bases). Between the trimmed V and J ends, which lost 4 bases and 7 bases, there was a span of 8 bases. Per germline, CDR1 MNHNY and CDR2 SVGAGI (reference sequence). The CDR3 has 12 residues.

Notes on this clonotype: This may arise from a read error, as a much more abundant clone is one base away. The chain links TRBV9 to TRBJ2-3; D possibly uses TRBD1 or TRBD2 (5 bases each). Germline V lookup: CDR1 SGDLS, CDR2 YYNGEE. The CDR3 loop spans 14 amino acids. The CDR3 DNA sequence: TGTGCCAGCAGCGGAAGGGGACCCACAGATACGCAGTGTTTT. Its translation is CASSGRGPTDTQCF.

This clonotype was counted between two and nine times. This chain joins TRBV20-1 and TRBJ2-3, with D possibly TRBD2 on 7 matching bases. The CDR3 runs 14 residues. V lost 5 bases, J lost 2 bases, and 14 bases lay in between. Germline values: CDR1 DFQATT, CDR2 SNEGSKA (reference sequence). This CDR3 is CSAYRGGATDTQYF. CDR3 bases: TGCAGTGCTTACCGTGGGGGGGCCACAGATACGCAGTATTTT.

The chain recombines TRBV4-1 with TRBJ2-1, with 7 nucleotides matching TRBD2. The V gene's germline CDR1 is MGHRA and CDR2 YSYEKL. J lost 5 bases, V lost 1 base, and 5 bases had no gene match. The CDR3 length is 15 residues. The CDR3 here is CASSQGERGNNEQFF. The CDR3 DNA reads as TGCGCCAGCAGCCAAGGGGAGCGGGGAAACAATGAGCAGTTCTTC.

This clonotype was counted at least ten times. The V gene is TRBV29-1, the J gene TRBJ2-7; 10 bases are a match to TRBD2. Germline CDR1 is SQVTM and CDR2 is ANQGSEA. V shed 4 bases, J shed 0 bases, and the junction held 9 bases outside the gene matches. The CDR3 runs to 16 residues. CDR3 sequence: CSVAGAGGRSSYEQYF. The CDR3 region has the DNA TGCAGCGTTGCGGGAGCGGGGGGGAGGAGCTCCTACGAGCAGTACTTC.

This clonotype was counted only a few times. At one end the junction does not follow the germline gene, possibly because of a read error. This CDR3 is CASSVGWDTKAFF. In DNA, the CDR3 is TGTGCCAGCAGTGTTGGTTGGGACACTAAAGCTTTCTTT. The chain links TRBV6-4 to TRBJ1-1; possible D gene TRBD1, 6 bases. Germline V gives CDR1 MRHNA, CDR2 SNTAGT. This CDR3 comprises 13 residues.

This clonotype was detected ten times or more. The rearrangement links TRBV7-2 to TRBJ2-3; no reliable D call. CDR1 is SGHTA, CDR2 FQGNSA, per germline. This CDR3 comprises 13 residues. V lost 4 bases and J 0 bases, leaving 5 bases between the germline ends. The CDR3 nucleotides are TGTGCCAGCAGCTCCCTTAGCACAGATACGCAGTATTTT. The encoded protein is CASSSLSTDTQYF.

In this sample, this clonotype turned up many times. V and J are TRBV10-3 and TRBJ2-2; 8 nucleotides match TRBD1. Germline V CDR1 and CDR2: ENHRY, SYGVKD. The CDR3 runs 13 residues. Losses at the gene ends were 4 bases for V and 7 bases for J; bases not matched to a gene: 2. In DNA, the CDR3 is TGTGCCATCAGTGTCAGGGGGCACGGGGAGCTGTTTTTT. Protein: CAISVRGHGELFF.

To note about this clonotype: The final CDR3 position lacks the conserved phenylalanine or tryptophan, pointing to a likely read error. This sequence joins TRBV20-1 and TRBJ2-5; D is unclear. The germline CDR1 and CDR2 sequences are DFQATT and SNEGSKA (reference sequence). The CDR3 is 11 residues long. Trimming pared 3 bases from V and 3 bases from J, leaving 5 bases between. The CDR3 region is CSASIKETQYY. CDR3 DNA: TGCAGTGCTAGTATAAAAGAGACCCAGTACTAC.

This clonotype was seen more than once but under ten times. The chain is built from TRBV10-3 and TRBJ2-5, with a weak D call TRBD1 (5 bases). The germline V and J ends were trimmed by 0 bases and 5 bases, with 10 bases remaining between them. The CDR3 runs to 14 residues. Germline V gene data show CDR1 as ENHRY and CDR2 as SYGVKD. The CDR3 reads CAISESQGHETQYF. Here the CDR3 DNA reads TGTGCCATCAGTGAGTCGCAGGGCCACGAGACCCAGTACTTC.

This clonotype was counted ten times or more. The V gene is TRBV20-1, the J gene TRBJ1-2; D is perhaps TRBD1 (6 bases). V was clipped by 0 bases and J by 8 bases, with 19 bases between them. The length of the CDR3 is 15 residues. Germline assignment: CDR1 DFQATT and CDR2 SNEGSKA (reference sequence). The CDR3 here is CSARDPLTGRGGYTF. The CDR3 DNA follows: TGCAGTGCTAGAGATCCCCTCACAGGGCGTGGCGGCTACACCTTC.

The chain joins TRBV9 to TRBJ1-5; D unresolved. The CDR3 is 15 amino acids. Germline-derived CDR1 and CDR2 are SGDLS and YYNGEE. V lost 3 bases to trimming and J lost 0 bases, with 10 bases between them. The CDR3 DNA sequence: TGTGCCAGCAGCGGAAGACGGGATAGCAATCAGCCCCAGCATTTT. Its translation: CASSGRRDSNQPQHF. The whole variable domain, filled in from reference TRBV9 and TRBJ1-5, reads DSGVTQTPKHLITATGQRVTLRCSPRSGDLSVYWYQQSLDQGLQFLIQYYNGEERAKGNILERFSAQQFPDLHSELNLSSLELGDSALYFCASSGRRDSNQPQHFGDGTRLSIL.

This clonotype was seen more than once but under ten times. The rearrangement joins TRBV20-1 to TRBJ1-5, with D unclear. This CDR3 has 13 amino acids. Deletions cut 1 base from V and 7 bases from J, with 11 bases between. CDR1 DFQATT and CDR2 SNEGSKA come from the germline V gene (reference sequence). The CDR3 sequence: CSARVGYLQPQHF. CDR3 DNA: TGCAGTGCTAGAGTGGGATACTTGCAGCCCCAGCATTTT.

The chain has TRBV20-1 and TRBJ1-1, with a possible D match to TRBD1 (6 bases). Germline-derived CDR1 and CDR2 are DFQATT and SNEGSKA (reference sequence). V was cut by 3 bases and J by 6 bases, with 14 bases left in between. This CDR3 is 13 amino acids long. CDR3: CSASRSAGAEAFF. The DNA of the CDR3 is TGCAGTGCTAGTAGATCGGCAGGGGCTGAAGCTTTCTTT.

CDR3 region: CASSRRAGGTDTQYF. The CDR3 nucleotides read TGTGCCAGCAGCCGACGTGCAGGGGGCACAGATACGCAGTATTTT. The V gene is TRBV6-1, the J gene TRBJ2-3; the D gene is possibly TRBD1 (6 bases). The V end was cut by 6 bases, the J end by 1 base, with 14 bases between. The V gene's germline CDR1 is MNHNS and CDR2 SASEGT. The CDR3 loop spans 15 amino acids.

The chain links TRBV20-1 to TRBJ2-3, with D perhaps TRBD2 (6 bases). Trimming took 6 bases from V and 1 from J, leaving 8 bases between them. This CDR3 spans 12 amino acids. Germline V CDR1 and CDR2: DFQATT, SNEGSKA (reference sequence). The CDR3 region has the DNA TGCAGTGCCCCGGGGGGCACAGATACGCAGTATTTT. Protein sequence: CSAPGGTDTQYF.

The V and J genes are TRBV20-1 and TRBJ2-1; TRBD2 agrees at 8 bases. Losses at the gene ends were 6 bases for V and 7 bases for J; bases not matched to a gene: 11. CDR3 length equals 14 residues. Germline V gene sequence: CDR1 DFQATT, CDR2 SNEGSKA (reference sequence). The CDR3 is CSATSGGARNEQFF. CDR3 sequence (DNA): TGCAGTGCAACCTCCGGGGGGGCGCGGAATGAGCAGTTCTTC.

This clonotype was detected a few times. The V gene is TRBV20-1, the J gene TRBJ2-1; D call uncertain. The CDR3 consists of 13 residues. The V and J ends lost 6 bases and 0 bases respectively, with 9 bases between them. Germline V gene lookup returns CDR1 DFQATT and CDR2 SNEGSKA (reference sequence). CDR3 coding DNA: TGCAGTGCGATAGAGAGCTCCTACAATGAGCAGTTCTTC. As protein: CSAIESSYNEQFF.

This clonotype was seen many times. The chain carries TRBV7-2 and TRBJ1-4; weak D call: TRBD1 (6 bases). This CDR3 is 14 amino acids long. Trimming shortened V by 5 bases and J by 7 bases, and 14 bases separated the two germline ends. The V gene's germline CDR1 is SGHTA and CDR2 FQGNSA. In DNA, the CDR3 is TGTGCCAGCAGCCGCCGAGGGGGTACTGAAAAACTGTTTTTT. Protein sequence: CASSRRGGTEKLFF.

This clonotype was seen repeatedly, ten times or more. The genes are TRBV12-3 or TRBV12-4 and TRBJ1-5; no clear D. Trimming pared 7 bases from V and 4 bases from J, leaving 11 bases between. CDR3 length equals 13 residues. The CDR3 sequence: CASTLPGNQPQHF. For the CDR3, the DNA is TGTGCCAGCACCCTTCCGGGGAATCAGCCCCAGCATTTT.

This chain links TRBV27 with TRBJ1-6, with 12 bases that match TRBD1. The germline V gene has CDR1 MNHEY and CDR2 SMNVEV (reference sequence). V shed 3 bases and J 13 bases; nucleotides not matched to a gene: 4. The CDR3 covers 14 residues. CDR3 amino acids: CASSFGTGGDPLHF. The DNA of the CDR3 is TGTGCCAGCAGTTTCGGGACAGGGGGCGATCCCCTCCACTTT.

This clonotype was counted many times. The genes are TRBV20-1 and TRBJ2-3; TRBD2 agrees at 8 bases. J lost 2 bases, V lost 7 bases, and 14 bases had no gene match. The CDR3 is 16 amino acids. CDR1 and CDR2 (germline): DFQATT, SNEGSKA (reference sequence). CDR3 in DNA: TGCAGTGTCCCACCATTAGCGGGGCCCTCCACAGATACGCAGTATTTT. Amino acid sequence: CSVPPLAGPSTDTQYF.

This clonotype was counted many times. This chain connects TRBV20-1 to TRBJ1-2; no clear D gene. The CDR3 covers 11 residues. The germline CDR1 and CDR2 sequences are DFQATT and SNEGSKA (reference sequence). V shed 6 bases and J shed 3 bases, with 8 bases lying between them. The CDR3 DNA reads as TGCAGTGCCCGGCGGGACTATGGCTACACCTTC. Translating gives CSARRDYGYTF.

The chain links TRBV12-3 or TRBV12-4 to TRBJ2-5, with 9 positions matching TRBD1. CDR3 length equals 13 residues. J gave up 4 bases and V 6 bases, and 3 bases lay outside the gene matches. In nucleotides, the CDR3 is TGTGCCAGCAGCACAGGGGGCACAGAGACCCAGTACTTC. Its translation: CASSTGGTETQYF.

The V and J genes are TRBV10-3 and TRBJ2-7; D uncertain. The CDR3 consists of 17 residues. CDR1 and CDR2 (germline): ENHRY, SYGVKD. The V and J ends lost 0 bases and 2 bases respectively, with 17 bases between them. The CDR3 is CAISESPLLTEAYEQYF. CDR3 in DNA: TGTGCCATCAGTGAGTCGCCCCTCCTCACAGAGGCCTACGAGCAGTACTTC.